This TCR beta chain was sequenced in a study of blood T cell repertoires in COVID-19. The CDR3 totals 15 residues. The junction had 5 bases not matched to a gene; V was cut back by 4 bases and J by 4 bases. Germline V gene sequence: CDR1 SNHLY, CDR2 FYNNEI. Sequencing was performed with immunoSEQ multiplex PCR; in TCRdb, only in-frame clones are kept and a portion is missing. The sample has about 150,000 clones, roughly 84% seen once. The chain joins TRBV2 to TRBJ2-1, with TRBD1 matching 9 bases. The TCR comes from a woman between 45 and 60 years old with acute or convalescent COVID-19. Material for sequencing was peripheral blood. Written as DNA, the CDR3 is TGTGCCAGCAGTGTCGACAGGGGGGGTTACAATGAGCAGTTCTTC. This translates into CASSVDRGGYNEQFF. The variable domain in full, completed from reference TRBV2 and TRBJ2-1, reads EPEVTQTPSHQVTQMGQEVILRCVPISNHLYFYWYRQILGQKVEFLVSFYNNEISEKSEIFDDQFSVERPDGSNFTLKIRSTKLEDSAMYFCASSVDRGGYNEQFFGPGTRLTVL.